This T cell receptor (beta chain) derives from a study of blood T cells in healthy people across ages. Germline V CDR1 and CDR2: SGHRS, YFSETQ. This CDR3 is built from 14 residues. V was trimmed by 3 bases and J by 4 bases, leaving 12 bases between them. In regard to this clonotype: The antigen remains unidentified.

Every sample gave at least 5 micrograms of total RNA when it was extracted. Findings and caveats of the study: Possibly, changes in expanded clonotypes were confounded because donor CMV status was unknown.

PCR was performed a second time for 7 to 11 cycles using a sample-barcoded 5' primer and a J-beta primer mix. TCRdb redid the calling of the 5' RACE reads with MiXCR, one entry per CDR3 protein. The sample has more than 900,000 distinct CDR3 sequences, about 27% seen once; the top ten hold 10%. These data were likewise used in another study, on T cells of mothers and their children.

The chain links TRBV5-1 to TRBJ2-3, with D hard to call. This TCR derives from a woman between 40 and 55 years old in good health. Input material: blood. The CDR3 DNA follows: TGCGCCAGCAGCTACGCAGCAGGCCCAGATACGCAGTATTTT. Translated: CASSYAAGPDTQYF.